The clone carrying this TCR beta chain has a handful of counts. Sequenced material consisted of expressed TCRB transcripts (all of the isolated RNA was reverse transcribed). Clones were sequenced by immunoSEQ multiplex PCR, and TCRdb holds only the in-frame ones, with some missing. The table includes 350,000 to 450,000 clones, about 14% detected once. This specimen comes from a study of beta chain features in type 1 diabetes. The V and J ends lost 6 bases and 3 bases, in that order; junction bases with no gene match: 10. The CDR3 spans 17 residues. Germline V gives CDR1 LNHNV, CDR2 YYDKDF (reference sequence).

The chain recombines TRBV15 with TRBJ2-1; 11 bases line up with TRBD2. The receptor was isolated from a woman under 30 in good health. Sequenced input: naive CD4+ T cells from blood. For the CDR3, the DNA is TGTGCCACCAGTATCCATACGGGACTAGCGGTCTACAATGAGCAGTTCTTC. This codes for CATSIHTGLAVYNEQFF.